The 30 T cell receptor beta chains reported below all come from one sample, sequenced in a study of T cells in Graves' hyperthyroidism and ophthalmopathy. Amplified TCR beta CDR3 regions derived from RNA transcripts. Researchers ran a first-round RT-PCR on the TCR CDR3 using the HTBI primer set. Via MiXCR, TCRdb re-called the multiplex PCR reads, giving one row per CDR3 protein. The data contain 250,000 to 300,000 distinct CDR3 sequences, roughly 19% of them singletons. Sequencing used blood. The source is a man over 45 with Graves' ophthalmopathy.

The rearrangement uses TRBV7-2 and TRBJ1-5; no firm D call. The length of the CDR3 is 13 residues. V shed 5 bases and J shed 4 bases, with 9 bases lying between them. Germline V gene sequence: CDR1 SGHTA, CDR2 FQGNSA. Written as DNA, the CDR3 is TGTGCCAGCAGCCCTTATTGGAATCAGCCCCAGCATTTT. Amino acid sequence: CASSPYWNQPQHF.

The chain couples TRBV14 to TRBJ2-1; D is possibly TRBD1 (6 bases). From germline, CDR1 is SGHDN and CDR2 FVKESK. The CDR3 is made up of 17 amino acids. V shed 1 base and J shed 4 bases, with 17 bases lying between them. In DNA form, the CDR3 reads TGTGCCAGCAGCCAAGCCCCCCATCAGGGGTGGTACAATGAGCAGTTCTTC. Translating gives CASSQAPHQGWYNEQFF.

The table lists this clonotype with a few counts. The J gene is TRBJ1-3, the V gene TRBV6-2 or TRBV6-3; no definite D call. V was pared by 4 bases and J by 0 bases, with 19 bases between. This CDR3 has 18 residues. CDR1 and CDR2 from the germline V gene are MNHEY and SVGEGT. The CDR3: CASSLTPILTGSGNTIYF. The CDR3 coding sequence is TGTGCCAGCAGTTTGACACCAATTCTCACGGGCTCTGGAAACACCATATATTTT.

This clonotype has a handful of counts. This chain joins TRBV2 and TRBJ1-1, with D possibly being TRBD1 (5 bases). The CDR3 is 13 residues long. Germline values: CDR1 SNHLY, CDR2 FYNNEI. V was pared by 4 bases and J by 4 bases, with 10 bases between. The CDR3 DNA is TGTGCCAGCAGTGCGGGGGGAGGCACTGAAGCTTTCTTT. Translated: CASSAGGGTEAFF.

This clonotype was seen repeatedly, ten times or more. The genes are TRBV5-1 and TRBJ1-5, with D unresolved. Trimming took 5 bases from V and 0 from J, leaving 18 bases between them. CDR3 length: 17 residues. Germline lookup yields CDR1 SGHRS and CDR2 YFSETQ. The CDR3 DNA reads TGCGCCAGCAGGCCTCCCGGGATGCTTTATAGCAATCAGCCCCAGCATTTT. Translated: CASRPPGMLYSNQPQHF.

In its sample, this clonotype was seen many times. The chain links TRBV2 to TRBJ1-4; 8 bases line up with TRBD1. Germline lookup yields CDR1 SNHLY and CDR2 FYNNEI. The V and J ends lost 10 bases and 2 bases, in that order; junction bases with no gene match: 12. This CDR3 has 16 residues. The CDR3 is CATNRGAQGTNEKLFF. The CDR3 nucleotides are TGTGCCACCAACAGGGGGGCACAGGGGACTAATGAAAAACTGTTTTTT.

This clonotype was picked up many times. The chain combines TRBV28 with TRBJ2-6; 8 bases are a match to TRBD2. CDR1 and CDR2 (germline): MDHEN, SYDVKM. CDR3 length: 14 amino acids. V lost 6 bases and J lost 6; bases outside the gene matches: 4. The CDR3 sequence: CASSGTSEANVLTF. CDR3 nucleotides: TGTGCCAGCAGCGGGACTAGTGAGGCCAACGTCCTGACTTTC.

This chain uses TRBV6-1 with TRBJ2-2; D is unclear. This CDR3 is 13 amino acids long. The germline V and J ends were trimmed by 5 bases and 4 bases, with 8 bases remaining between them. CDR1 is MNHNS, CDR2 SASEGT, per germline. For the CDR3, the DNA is TGTGCCAGCAGTCCACAGCCCACCGGGGAGCTGTTTTTT. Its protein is CASSPQPTGELFF.

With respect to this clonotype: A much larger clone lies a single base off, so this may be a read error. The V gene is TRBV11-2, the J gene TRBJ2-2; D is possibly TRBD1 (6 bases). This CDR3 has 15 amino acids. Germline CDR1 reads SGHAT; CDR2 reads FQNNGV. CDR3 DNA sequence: TGTGCCAGCAGCTTAACGTCAGGGGCGACCGGGGAGCTGCTTTTT. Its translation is CASSLTSGATGELLF.

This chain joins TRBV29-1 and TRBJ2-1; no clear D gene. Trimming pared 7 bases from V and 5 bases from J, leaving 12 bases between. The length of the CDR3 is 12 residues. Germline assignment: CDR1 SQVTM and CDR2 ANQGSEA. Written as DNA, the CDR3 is TGCAGCGCCCCGCGGAATAACAATGAGCAGTTCTTC. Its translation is CSAPRNNNEQFF.

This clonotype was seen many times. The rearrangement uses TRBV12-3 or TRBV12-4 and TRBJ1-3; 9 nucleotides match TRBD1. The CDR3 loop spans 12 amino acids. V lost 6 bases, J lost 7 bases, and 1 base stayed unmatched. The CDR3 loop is CASRGTGNTIYF. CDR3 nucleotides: TGTGCCAGCAGGGGGACAGGGAACACCATATATTTT.

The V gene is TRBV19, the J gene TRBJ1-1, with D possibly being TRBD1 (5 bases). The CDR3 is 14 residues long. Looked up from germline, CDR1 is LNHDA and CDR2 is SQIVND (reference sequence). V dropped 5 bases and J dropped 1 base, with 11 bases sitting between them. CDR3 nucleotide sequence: TGTGCCAGTAGTTGGGGCAGTGAGAACACTGAAGCTTTCTTT. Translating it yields CASSWGSENTEAFF. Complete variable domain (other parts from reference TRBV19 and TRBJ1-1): DGGITQSPKYLFRKEGQNVTLSCEQNLNHDAMYWYRQDPGQGLRLIYYSQIVNDFQKGDIAEGYSVSREKKESFPLTVTSAQKNPTAFYLCASSWGSENTEAFFGQGTRLTVV.

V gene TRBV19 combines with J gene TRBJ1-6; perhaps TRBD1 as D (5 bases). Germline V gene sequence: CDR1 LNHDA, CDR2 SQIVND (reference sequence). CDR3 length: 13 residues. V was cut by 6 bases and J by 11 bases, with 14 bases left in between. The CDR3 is CASSPLTVAPLHF. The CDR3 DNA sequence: TGTGCCAGTAGCCCTCTGACAGTGGCACCCCTCCACTTT.

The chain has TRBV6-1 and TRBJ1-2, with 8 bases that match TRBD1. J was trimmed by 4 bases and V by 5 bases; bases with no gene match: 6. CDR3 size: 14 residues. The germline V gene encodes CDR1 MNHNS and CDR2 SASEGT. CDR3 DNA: TGTGCCAGCAGTTCCGACGACAGGGGCTATGGCTACACCTTC. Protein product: CASSSDDRGYGYTF.

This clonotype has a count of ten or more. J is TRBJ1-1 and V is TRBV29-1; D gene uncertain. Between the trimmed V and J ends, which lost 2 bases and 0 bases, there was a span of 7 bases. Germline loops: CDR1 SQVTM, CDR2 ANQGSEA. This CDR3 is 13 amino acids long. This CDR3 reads CSVEKRLNTEAFF. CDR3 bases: TGCAGCGTTGAAAAGCGTCTGAACACTGAAGCTTTCTTT.

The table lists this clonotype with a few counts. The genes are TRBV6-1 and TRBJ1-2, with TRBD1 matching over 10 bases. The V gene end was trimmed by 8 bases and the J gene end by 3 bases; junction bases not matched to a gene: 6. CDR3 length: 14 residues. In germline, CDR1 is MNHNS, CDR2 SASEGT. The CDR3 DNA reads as TGTGCCAGCGGCCGGGACAGGGGCGACTATGGCTACACCTTC. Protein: CASGRDRGDYGYTF.

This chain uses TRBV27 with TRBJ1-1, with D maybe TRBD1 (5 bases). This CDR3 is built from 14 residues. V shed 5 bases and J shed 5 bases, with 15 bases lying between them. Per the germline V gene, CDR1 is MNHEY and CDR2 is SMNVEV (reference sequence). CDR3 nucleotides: TGTGCCAGCAGTCGAAGGGCAGGGAATACTGAAGCTTTCTTT. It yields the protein CASSRRAGNTEAFF.

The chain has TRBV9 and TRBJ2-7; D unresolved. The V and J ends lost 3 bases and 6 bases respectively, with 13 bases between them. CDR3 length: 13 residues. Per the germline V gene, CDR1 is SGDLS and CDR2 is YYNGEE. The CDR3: CASSGHADGEQYF. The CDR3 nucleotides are TGTGCCAGCAGCGGACACGCTGACGGCGAGCAGTACTTC.

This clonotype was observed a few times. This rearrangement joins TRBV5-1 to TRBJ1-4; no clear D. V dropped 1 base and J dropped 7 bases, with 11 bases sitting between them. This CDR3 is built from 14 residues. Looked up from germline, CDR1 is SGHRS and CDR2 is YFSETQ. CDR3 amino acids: CASSLMGDREKLFF. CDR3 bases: TGCGCCAGCAGCTTGATGGGTGATCGTGAAAAACTGTTTTTT.

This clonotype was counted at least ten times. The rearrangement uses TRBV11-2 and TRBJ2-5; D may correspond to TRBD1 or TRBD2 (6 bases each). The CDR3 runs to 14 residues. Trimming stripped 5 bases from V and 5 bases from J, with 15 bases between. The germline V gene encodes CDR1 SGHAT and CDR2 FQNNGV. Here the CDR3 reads CASSQRGADETQYF. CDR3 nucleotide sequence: TGTGCCAGCAGCCAGAGGGGGGCTGATGAGACCCAGTACTTC. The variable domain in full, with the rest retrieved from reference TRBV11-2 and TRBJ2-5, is EAGVAQSPRYKIIEKRQSVAFWCNPISGHATLYWYQQILGQGPKLLIQFQNNGVVDDSQLPKDRFSAERLKGVDSTLKIQPAKLEDSAVYLCASSQRGADETQYFGPGTRLLVL.

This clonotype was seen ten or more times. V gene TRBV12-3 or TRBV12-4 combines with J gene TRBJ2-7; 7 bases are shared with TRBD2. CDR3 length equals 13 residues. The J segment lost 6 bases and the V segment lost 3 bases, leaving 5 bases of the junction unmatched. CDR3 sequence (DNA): TGTGCCAGCAGTTTCGCGGGAGTAAGCGAGCAGTACTTC. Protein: CASSFAGVSEQYF.

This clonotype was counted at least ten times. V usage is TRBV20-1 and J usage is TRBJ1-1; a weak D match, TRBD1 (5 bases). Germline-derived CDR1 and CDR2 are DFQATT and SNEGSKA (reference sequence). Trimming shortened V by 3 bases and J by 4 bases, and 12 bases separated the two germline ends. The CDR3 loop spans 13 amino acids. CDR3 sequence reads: CSAREGWVTEAFF. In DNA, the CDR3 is TGCAGTGCTAGGGAGGGGTGGGTCACTGAAGCTTTCTTT.

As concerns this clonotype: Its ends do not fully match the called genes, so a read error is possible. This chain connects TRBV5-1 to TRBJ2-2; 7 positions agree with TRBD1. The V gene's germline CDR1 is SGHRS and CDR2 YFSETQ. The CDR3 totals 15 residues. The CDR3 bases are TGCGCCAGCAGCCAGGGGGTCTGGAACACCAGGGAGCTGTTTTTT. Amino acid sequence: CASSQGVWNTRELFF. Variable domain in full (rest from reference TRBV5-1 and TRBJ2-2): KAGVTQTPRYLIKTRGQQVTLSCSPISGHRSVSWYQQTPGQGLQFLFEYFSETQRNKGNFPGRFSGRQFSNSRSEMNVSTLELGDSALYLCASSQGVWNTRELFFGEGSRLTVL.

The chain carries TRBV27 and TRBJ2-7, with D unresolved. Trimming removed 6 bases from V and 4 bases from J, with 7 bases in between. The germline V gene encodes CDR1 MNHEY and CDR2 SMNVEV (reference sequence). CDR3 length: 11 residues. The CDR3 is CASRPRYEQYF. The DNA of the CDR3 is TGTGCCAGCAGGCCAAGGTACGAGCAGTACTTC.

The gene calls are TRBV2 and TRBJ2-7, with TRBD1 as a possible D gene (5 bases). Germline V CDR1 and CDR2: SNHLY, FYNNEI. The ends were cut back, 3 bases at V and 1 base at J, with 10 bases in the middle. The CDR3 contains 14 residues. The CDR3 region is CASSDTGLSYEQYF. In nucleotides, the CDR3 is TGTGCCAGCAGTGACACAGGATTGTCCTACGAGCAGTACTTC.

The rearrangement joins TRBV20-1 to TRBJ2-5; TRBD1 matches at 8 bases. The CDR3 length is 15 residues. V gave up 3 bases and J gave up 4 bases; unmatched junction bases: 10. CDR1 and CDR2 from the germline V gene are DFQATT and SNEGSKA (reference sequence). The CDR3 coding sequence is TGCAGTGCTAGGTTCCACCAGGGGGCCTTAGAGACCCAGTACTTC. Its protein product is CSARFHQGALETQYF.

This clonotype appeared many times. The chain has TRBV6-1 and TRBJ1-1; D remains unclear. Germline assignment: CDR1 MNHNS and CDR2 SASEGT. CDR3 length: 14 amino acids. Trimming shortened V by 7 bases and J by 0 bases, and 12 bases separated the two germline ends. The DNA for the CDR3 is TGTGCCAGCATGACCCGGGCCATGAACACTGAAGCTTTCTTT. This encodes CASMTRAMNTEAFF.

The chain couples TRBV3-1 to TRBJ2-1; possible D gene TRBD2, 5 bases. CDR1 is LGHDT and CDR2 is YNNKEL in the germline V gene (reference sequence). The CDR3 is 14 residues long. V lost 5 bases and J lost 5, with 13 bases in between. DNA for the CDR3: TGTGCCAGCAGCACCGGAAGGGAGAACAATGAGCAGTTCTTC. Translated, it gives CASSTGRENNEQFF.

The CDR3 loop reads CASSLGRGGSHEQFF. The CDR3 bases are TGTGCCAGCTCCCTCGGCAGGGGTGGGTCGCATGAGCAGTTCTTC. The chain employs TRBV12-3 or TRBV12-4 and TRBJ2-1; D may be TRBD1 (6 bases). This CDR3 has 15 amino acids. Trimming shortened V by 8 bases and J by 8 bases, and 22 bases separated the two germline ends.

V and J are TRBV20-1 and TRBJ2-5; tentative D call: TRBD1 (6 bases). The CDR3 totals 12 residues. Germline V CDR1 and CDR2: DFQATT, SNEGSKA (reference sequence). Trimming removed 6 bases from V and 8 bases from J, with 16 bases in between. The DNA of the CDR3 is TGCAGTGCGGACCGGGACACGGAAACCCAGTACTTC. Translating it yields CSADRDTETQYF.